This TCR beta chain was sequenced during a study of CD8+ T cells in alopecia areata. In the study overall: Each day, treated patients took oral tofacitinib twice, at 5 to 10 mg per dose. A 6-month period off drug followed tofacitinib, which lasted 6 to 18 months.

This clone has just a few counts. Using a FACSAria, the CD4+ and CD8+ T cells were sorted from the PBMCs. Germline CDR1 reads SQVTM; CDR2 reads ANQGSEA. CDR3 length equals 13 residues. V lost 6 bases to trimming and J lost 8 bases; unmatched junction nucleotides: 7. Extraction and reverse transcription of RNA yielded cDNA as the sequencing template. The table came from immunoSEQ multiplex PCR; TCRdb's copy has only in-frame clones and leaves some out. The sample lists roughly 200,000 clones, over 55% occurring once. The material sequenced was CD4+ T cells sorted from blood, taken at week 0. The chain is built from TRBV29-1 and TRBJ1-6, with 7 bases that match TRBD1. This clonotype originated in a human donor with alopecia areata. CDR3 DNA: TGCAGCGTCGGGACAGCGCCGGATTCACCCCTCCACTTT. Amino acid sequence: CSVGTAPDSPLHF.